This T cell receptor (beta chain) was obtained from a study of CD4 T cells in relation to SARS-CoV-2 and coronaviruses. Data came from immunoSEQ multiplex PCR; TCRdb stores just in-frame clones and leaves some out. The sample carries roughly 20,000 clones, about 68% recorded once. Before the COVID-19 pandemic, during about 2010-2019, CD4+ T cells were taken from unexposed donors. The cells were cultured for about 10 days before CD4+ T cells were isolated. Germline V gives CDR1 SGDLS, CDR2 YYNGEE. V gave up 0 bases and J gave up 2 bases; unmatched junction bases: 3. This CDR3 contains 16 residues. As for this clone: Its antigen is not identified.

The source material was CD4+ T cells from PBMCs, cultured in vitro. The TCR originated in a human donor in good health. V gene TRBV9 combines with J gene TRBJ2-3; 10 bases map to TRBD2. The CDR3 region is CASSVGLAGDTDTQYF. In DNA, the CDR3 is TGTGCCAGCAGCGTAGGTCTAGCGGGGGACACAGATACGCAGTATTTT.